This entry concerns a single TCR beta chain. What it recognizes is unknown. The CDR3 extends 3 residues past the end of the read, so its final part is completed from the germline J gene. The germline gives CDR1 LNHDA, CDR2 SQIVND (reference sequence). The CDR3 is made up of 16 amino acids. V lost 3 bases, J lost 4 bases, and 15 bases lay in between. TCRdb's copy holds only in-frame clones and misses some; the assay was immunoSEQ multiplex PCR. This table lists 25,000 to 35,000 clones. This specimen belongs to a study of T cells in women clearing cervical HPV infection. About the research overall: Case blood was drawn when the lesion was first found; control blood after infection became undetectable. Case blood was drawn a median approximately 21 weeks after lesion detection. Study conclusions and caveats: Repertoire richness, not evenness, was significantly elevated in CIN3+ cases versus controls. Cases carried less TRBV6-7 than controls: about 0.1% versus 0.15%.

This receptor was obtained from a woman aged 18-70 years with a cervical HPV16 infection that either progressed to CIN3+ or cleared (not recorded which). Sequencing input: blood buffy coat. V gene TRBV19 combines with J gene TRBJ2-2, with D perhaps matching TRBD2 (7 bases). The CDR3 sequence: CASSIYRVAGTGELFF. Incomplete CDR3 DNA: TGTGCCAGTAGTATTTACAGGGTAGCGGGCACCGGGGAG.